This section outlines one T cell receptor beta chain sequence together with its context. Its antigen is unknown. A single base separates this from a much larger clone, so it may be a read error. The CDR3 spans 16 residues. Per the germline V gene, CDR1 is DFQATT and CDR2 is SNEGSKA (reference sequence). The sample originates from a study of glioma-infiltrating T cells. On the study more broadly: Approximately 1 million peripheral T cells were targeted at 4.5- to 10-fold coverage. General study points: CDR3 overlap between tissue and blood was very small. A blood CDR3 motif signature was depleted in highly divergent patients. Above-expected tissue-blood divergence occurred in all gliomas, most in low-grade ones.

TCR alpha and beta CDR3 regions were amplified from RNA using iRepertoire nested multiplex PCR. TCRdb used MiXCR to reprocess the multiplex PCR reads, holding one entry per CDR3 protein. This sample has around 390,000 distinct CDR3 sequences, with roughly two fifths found just once. The sequenced sample consisted of glioma tissue, nonneoplastic brain tissue, or PBMCs (not recorded which). The receptor was isolated from a human donor with low-grade glioma or glioblastoma, undergoing nonglioma brain surgery, or in good health (not recorded which). The chain employs TRBV20-1 and TRBJ2-1, with TRBD2 as a possible D gene (5 bases). The CDR3 DNA follows: TGCAGTACTAGAGGGAGTGGGCCGAGCTCCTACAATGAGCAGTTCTTC. This sequence encodes CSTRGSGPSSYNEQFF.